Listed below are T cell receptor beta chains from one sample, sequenced in a study of blood T cell repertoires in COVID-19. Assay: immunoSEQ multiplex PCR; the TCRdb copy retains only in-frame clones and omits some. The data show approximately 99,000 clones, approximately 88% seen once. Sample: peripheral blood. These receptors were obtained from a human donor in a cohort sampled during active COVID-19. The CDR3 runs from the conserved cysteine through the conserved F or W. A D gene is named only where the DNA matches it firmly. The size field is filled for only some rows; it gives once, few, many or a size class.

J: TRBJ2-3; D: TRBD2; size: once; V: TRBV6-1; CDR3: CASSERASGRTDTQYF; DNA: TGTGCCAGCAGTGAAAGAGCTAGCGGGAGAACAGATACGCAGTATTTT
J: TRBJ2-6; D: -; size: -; V: TRBV5-1; CDR3: CASSFSIVSGANVLTF; DNA: TGCGCCAGCAGCTTTTCGATAGTCTCTGGGGCCAACGTCCTGACTTTC
J: TRBJ2-1; D: TRBD2; size: -; V: TRBV6-1; CDR3: CASSEGGGTLYSYNEQFF; DNA: TGTGCCAGCAGTGAAGGGGGAGGGACCCTGTACTCCTACAATGAGCAGTTCTTC
J: TRBJ1-1; D: -; size: once; V: TRBV28; CDR3: CASSTSGIAEAFF; DNA: TGTGCCAGCAGTACCTCAGGGATCGCTGAAGCTTTCTTT
J: TRBJ2-3; D: TRBD2; size: -; V: TRBV5-4; CDR3: CASSFGASGGMDTQYF; DNA: TGTGCCAGCAGCTTTGGGGCTAGCGGGGGGATGGATACGCAGTATTTT
J: TRBJ1-2; D: TRBD1; size: -; V: TRBV5-6; CDR3: CASSGGTGRGYTF; DNA: TGTGCCAGCAGCGGAGGGACAGGGCGTGGCTACACCTTC
J: TRBJ2-1; D: -; size: -; V: TRBV9; CDR3: CASSVGSGSSYNEQFF; DNA: TGTGCCAGCAGCGTAGGAAGTGGGAGCTCCTACAATGAGCAGTTCTTC
J: TRBJ1-4; D: -; size: -; V: TRBV5-6; CDR3: CASSLVSETASNEKLFF; DNA: TGTGCCAGCAGCTTGGTGTCGGAGACGGCAAGTAATGAAAAACTGTTTTTT
J: TRBJ1-5; D: TRBD1; size: -; V: TRBV7-8; CDR3: CASSPGQLNQPQHF; DNA: TGTGCCAGCAGCCCGGGACAGTTAAATCAGCCCCAGCATTTT
J: TRBJ1-4; D: -; size: once; V: TRBV12-3/TRBV12-4; CDR3: CASRLTGEKLFF; DNA: TGTGCCAGCAGATTGACAGGTGAAAAACTGTTTTTT
J: TRBJ1-2; D: TRBD1; size: -; V: TRBV19; CDR3: CASLTGGQANNYGYTF; DNA: TGTGCCAGCCTCACTGGAGGACAGGCGAATAACTATGGCTACACCTTC
J: TRBJ1-2; D: TRBD1; size: -; V: TRBV28; CDR3: CASTYDREGYTF; DNA: TGTGCCAGCACCTACGACAGGGAGGGCTACACCTTC
J: TRBJ1-2; D: -; size: once; V: TRBV29-1; CDR3: CSVVREQDYGYTF; DNA: TGCAGCGTTGTCAGGGAACAGGACTATGGCTACACCTTC
J: TRBJ1-5; D: -; size: -; V: TRBV15; CDR3: CATSPTSNQPQHF; DNA: TGTGCCACCAGCCCAACATCCAATCAGCCCCAGCATTTT
J: TRBJ2-3; D: TRBD1; size: -; V: TRBV27; CDR3: CASRTGGFTDTQYF; DNA: TGTGCCAGCAGAACAGGGGGCTTCACAGATACGCAGTATTTT
J: TRBJ2-7; D: -; size: -; V: TRBV5-1; CDR3: CASSLAFGGYEQYF; DNA: TGCGCCAGCAGCTTGGCCTTCGGGGGTTACGAGCAGTACTTC
J: TRBJ2-2; D: -; size: -; V: TRBV11-3; CDR3: CASSARTTNTGELFF; DNA: TGTGCCAGCAGCGCCCGGACAACGAACACCGGGGAGCTGTTTTTT
J: TRBJ1-2; D: -; size: -; V: TRBV7-3; CDR3: CASSLRGNGGYTF; DNA: TGTGCCAGCAGCTTGAGAGGGAATGGCGGCTACACCTTC
J: TRBJ1-2; D: TRBD1; size: few; V: TRBV7-9; CDR3: CASNPTGNYGYTF; DNA: TGTGCCAGCAACCCGACAGGGAACTATGGCTACACCTTC
J: TRBJ2-2; D: TRBD2; size: -; V: TRBV3-1/TRBV3-2; CDR3: CASSHQLVVAGAGELFF; DNA: TGTGCCAGCAGCCACCAACTAGTGGTAGCGGGAGCCGGGGAGCTGTTTTTT
J: TRBJ2-3; D: TRBD1; size: -; V: TRBV7-3; CDR3: CASSFTGQGRDTQYF; DNA: TGTGCCAGCAGCTTTACGGGACAGGGTCGGGATACGCAGTATTTT
J: TRBJ1-1; D: TRBD1; size: once; V: TRBV19; CDR3: CASSTRTGSTEAFF; DNA: TGTGCCAGTAGTACCCGGACAGGGTCCACTGAAGCTTTCTTT
J: TRBJ1-2; D: -; size: few; V: TRBV5-4; CDR3: CASSLDRLANYGYTF; DNA: TGTGCCAGCAGCTTGGACCGATTAGCTAACTATGGCTACACCTTC
J: TRBJ2-7; D: -; size: -; V: TRBV28; CDR3: CASSSPRDQQYF; DNA: TGTGCCAGCAGTTCCCCGCGGGACCAGCAGTACTTC
J: TRBJ1-5; D: -; size: -; V: TRBV6-4; CDR3: CASSSDLNQPQHF; DNA: TGTGCCAGCAGCTCGGACTTAAATCAGCCCCAGCATTTT
J: TRBJ2-1; D: -; size: -; V: TRBV19; CDR3: CASSLRQAASNEQFF; DNA: TGTGCCAGTAGTCTCAGACAGGCCGCTTCCAATGAGCAGTTCTTC
J: TRBJ1-2; D: -; size: -; V: TRBV6-5; CDR3: CASGARKAGSYGYTF; DNA: TGTGCCAGCGGGGCCAGGAAAGCGGGGTCCTATGGCTACACCTTC
J: TRBJ1-3; D: TRBD1; size: -; V: TRBV5-1; CDR3: CASSLDRGRLFSGNTIYF; DNA: TGCGCCAGCAGCCTGGACAGGGGGCGATTGTTCTCTGGAAACACCATATATTTT
J: TRBJ1-1; D: -; size: once; V: TRBV2; CDR3: CASIEGLVMNTEAFF; DNA: TGTGCCAGCATTGAGGGGCTCGTTATGAACACTGAAGCTTTCTTT
J: TRBJ2-1; D: TRBD2; size: -; V: TRBV19; CDR3: CASSGGAGAYNEQFF; DNA: TGTGCCAGTAGCGGGGGGGCAGGGGCCTACAATGAGCAGTTCTTC
J: TRBJ1-1; D: -; size: -; V: TRBV5-1; CDR3: CASSLEAGTAEAFF; DNA: TGCGCCAGCAGCTTGGAGGCAGGTACAGCTGAAGCTTTCTTT
J: TRBJ1-2; D: TRBD1; size: -; V: TRBV5-1; CDR3: CASSFTGAGYTF; DNA: TGCGCCAGCAGCTTTACAGGGGCCGGCTACACCTTC
J: TRBJ2-5; D: -; size: -; V: TRBV27; CDR3: CASSPGILDGETQYF; DNA: TGTGCCAGCAGCCCCGGGATCTTGGACGGAGAGACCCAGTACTTC
J: TRBJ2-7; D: -; size: -; V: TRBV19; CDR3: CASSITGDPSYEQYF; DNA: TGTGCCAGTAGTATTACCGGGGATCCCTCCTACGAGCAGTACTTC
J: TRBJ1-2; D: TRBD1; size: once; V: TRBV2; CDR3: CASSGTGGSNYGYTF; DNA: TGTGCCAGCAGTGGGACAGGGGGCTCTAACTATGGCTACACCTTC
J: TRBJ2-7; D: TRBD1; size: -; V: TRBV7-3; CDR3: CASSLSGTGSYEQYF; DNA: TGTGCCAGCAGCTTAAGTGGGACAGGCTCCTACGAGCAGTACTTC
J: TRBJ2-2; D: -; size: -; V: TRBV4-1; CDR3: CASSQDSSGRWSTGELFF; DNA: TGCGCCAGCAGCCAAGATAGCTCCGGGAGATGGTCCACCGGGGAGCTGTTTTTT